The clone carrying this T cell receptor beta chain came up many times. The antigen is not known. V was clipped by 0 bases and J by 4 bases; unmatched bases: 5. CDR1 is SGDLS, CDR2 YYNGEE, per germline. The CDR3 length is 16 residues. This sample is part of a study of prognosis after radiotherapy for stage I lung cancer. The wider study: The patient group included nobody who received concurrent therapy with stereotactic body radiotherapy. Study results and caveats: TRBV and TRBJ gene usage reportedly differed between patients with and without metastases. Shannon entropy after stereotactic body radiation therapy was lower in patients who developed distant metastases.

Amplicons of TCR beta CDR3 were generated from genomic DNA by two-round multiplex PCR. First-round PCR used primers specific to each TRBV and TRBJ gene. A single record per CDR3 protein comes from TCRdb applying MiXCR to the multiplex PCR reads. The sample contains about 18,000 distinct CDR3 sequences, more than 15% of which appear only once. The V gene is TRBV9, the J gene TRBJ2-1; TRBD2 matches at 9 bases. The sequence came from a donor over 45 with non-small cell lung cancer. The sample was PBMCs, taken before or after stereotactic body radiation therapy (not recorded which). The DNA for the CDR3 is TGTGCCAGCAGCGTAGGCGCTAGCGGGATATACAATGAGCAGTTCTTC. It codes for CASSVGASGIYNEQFF.